The sample holds a few counts of the clone carrying this T cell receptor (beta chain). No antigen is known for it. This specimen comes from a study of OX40 agonist ivuxolimab in advanced cancers. Trimming stripped 7 bases from V and 3 bases from J, with 15 bases between. Germline V gene data show CDR1 as MNHEY and CDR2 as SVGAGI. This CDR3 has 15 residues. Points from the study as a whole: Low levels of normalized T-cell clonal expansion also appeared in some nonresponders.

Using immunoSEQ multiplex PCR, the repertoire was profiled, and TCRdb retains in-frame clones only, with some absent. The table lists fewer than 6,500 clones, just under 70% of them singletons. Sample: CD4+ or CD8+ T cells sorted from blood, taken in a trial of the OX40 agonist ivuxolimab. This rearrangement joins TRBV6-5 to TRBJ2-2; TRBD2 might be the D (6 bases). This sequence was found in an adult with an advanced solid tumor such as melanoma, head and neck, liver or kidney cancer. The chain's CDR3 is CASKGGGTDTGELFF. DNA for the CDR3: TGTGCCAGCAAGGGTGGAGGGACGGACACCGGGGAGCTGTTTTTT.